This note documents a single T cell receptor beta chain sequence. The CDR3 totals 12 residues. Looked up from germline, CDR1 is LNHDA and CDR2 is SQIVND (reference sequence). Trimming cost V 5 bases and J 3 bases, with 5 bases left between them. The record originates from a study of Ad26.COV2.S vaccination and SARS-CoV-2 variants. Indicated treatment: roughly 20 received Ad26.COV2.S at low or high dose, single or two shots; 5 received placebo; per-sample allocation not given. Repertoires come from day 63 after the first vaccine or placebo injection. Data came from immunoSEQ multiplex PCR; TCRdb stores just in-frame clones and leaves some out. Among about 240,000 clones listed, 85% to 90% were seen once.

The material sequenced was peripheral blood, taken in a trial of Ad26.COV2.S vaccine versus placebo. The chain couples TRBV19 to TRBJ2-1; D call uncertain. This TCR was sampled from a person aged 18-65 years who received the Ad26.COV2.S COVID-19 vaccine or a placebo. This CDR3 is CASSVLYNEQFF. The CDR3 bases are TGTGCCAGTAGTGTACTCTACAATGAGCAGTTCTTC.